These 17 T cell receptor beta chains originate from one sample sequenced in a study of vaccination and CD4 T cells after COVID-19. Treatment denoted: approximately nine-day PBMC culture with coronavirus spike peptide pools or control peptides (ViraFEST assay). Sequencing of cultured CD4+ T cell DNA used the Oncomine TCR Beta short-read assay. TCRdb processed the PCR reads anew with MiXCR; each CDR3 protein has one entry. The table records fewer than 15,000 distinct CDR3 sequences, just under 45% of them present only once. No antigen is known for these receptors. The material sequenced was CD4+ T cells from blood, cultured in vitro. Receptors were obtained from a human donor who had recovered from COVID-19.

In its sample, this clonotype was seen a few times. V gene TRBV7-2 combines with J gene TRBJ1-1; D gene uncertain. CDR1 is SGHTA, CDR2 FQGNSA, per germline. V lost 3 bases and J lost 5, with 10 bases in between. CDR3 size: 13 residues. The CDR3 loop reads CASSFKTDTEAFF. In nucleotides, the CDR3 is TGTGCCAGCAGCTTTAAGACGGATACTGAAGCTTTCTTT.

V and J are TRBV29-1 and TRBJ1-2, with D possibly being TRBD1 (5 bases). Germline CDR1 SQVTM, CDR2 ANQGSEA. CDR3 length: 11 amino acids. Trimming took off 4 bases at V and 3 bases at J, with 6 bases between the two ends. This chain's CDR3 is CSVGGDYGYTF. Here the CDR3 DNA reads TGCAGCGTTGGGGGCGACTATGGCTACACCTTC.

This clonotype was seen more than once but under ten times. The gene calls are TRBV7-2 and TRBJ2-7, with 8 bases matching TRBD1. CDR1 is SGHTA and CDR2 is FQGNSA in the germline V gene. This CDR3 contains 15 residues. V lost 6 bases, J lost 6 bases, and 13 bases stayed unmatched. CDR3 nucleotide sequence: TGTGCCAGCAGGAGCCGACCTACAGGGGGAGGCGAGCAGTACTTC. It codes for CASRSRPTGGGEQYF.

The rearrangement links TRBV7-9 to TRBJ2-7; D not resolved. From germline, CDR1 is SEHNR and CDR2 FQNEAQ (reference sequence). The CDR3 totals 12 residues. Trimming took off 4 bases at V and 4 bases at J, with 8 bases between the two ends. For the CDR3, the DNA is TGTGCCAGCAGCTCTTCCGATTACGAGCAGTACTTC. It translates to CASSSSDYEQYF.

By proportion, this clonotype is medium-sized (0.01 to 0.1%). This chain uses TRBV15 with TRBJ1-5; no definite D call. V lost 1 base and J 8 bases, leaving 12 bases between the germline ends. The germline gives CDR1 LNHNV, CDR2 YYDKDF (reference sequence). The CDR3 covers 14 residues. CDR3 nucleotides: TGTGCCACCAGCAGAGGGACGGCCCGGGAGCCCCAGCATTTT. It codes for CATSRGTAREPQHF.

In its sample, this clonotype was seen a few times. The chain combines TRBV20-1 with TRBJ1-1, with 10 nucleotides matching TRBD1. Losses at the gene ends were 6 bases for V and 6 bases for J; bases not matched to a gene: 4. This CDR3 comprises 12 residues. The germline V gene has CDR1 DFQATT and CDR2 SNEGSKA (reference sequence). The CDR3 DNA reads TGCAGTGCCCCGGGACAGGGGCCTGAAGCTTTCTTT. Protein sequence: CSAPGQGPEAFF.

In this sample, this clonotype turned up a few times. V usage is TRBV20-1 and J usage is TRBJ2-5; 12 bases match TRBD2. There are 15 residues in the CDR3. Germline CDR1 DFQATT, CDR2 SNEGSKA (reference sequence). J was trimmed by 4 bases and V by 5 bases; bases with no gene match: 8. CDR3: CSAEPSGGVRETQYF. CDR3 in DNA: TGCAGTGCTGAACCTAGCGGGGGGGTGCGAGAGACCCAGTACTTC.

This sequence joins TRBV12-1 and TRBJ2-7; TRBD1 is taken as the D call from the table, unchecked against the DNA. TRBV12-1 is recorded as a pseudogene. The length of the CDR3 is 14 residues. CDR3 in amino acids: CASSSRDPTKEQYF. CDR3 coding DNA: TGTGCCAGCAGCTCTCGGGACCCAACGAAAGAGCAGTACTTC.

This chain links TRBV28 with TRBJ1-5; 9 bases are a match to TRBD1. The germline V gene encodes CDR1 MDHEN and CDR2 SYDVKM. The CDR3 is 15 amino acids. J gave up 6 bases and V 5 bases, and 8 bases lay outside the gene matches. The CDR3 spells CASSPTGTGSQPQHF. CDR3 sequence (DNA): TGTGCCAGCAGTCCAACCGGGACAGGGTCTCAGCCCCAGCATTTT.

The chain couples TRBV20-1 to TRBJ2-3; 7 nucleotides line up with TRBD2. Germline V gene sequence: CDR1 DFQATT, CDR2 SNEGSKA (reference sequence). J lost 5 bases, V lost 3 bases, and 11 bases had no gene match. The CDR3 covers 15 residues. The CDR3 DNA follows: TGCAGTGCTAGGGGAAGCGCGGGGGTACGAGATACGCAGTATTTT. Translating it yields CSARGSAGVRDTQYF.

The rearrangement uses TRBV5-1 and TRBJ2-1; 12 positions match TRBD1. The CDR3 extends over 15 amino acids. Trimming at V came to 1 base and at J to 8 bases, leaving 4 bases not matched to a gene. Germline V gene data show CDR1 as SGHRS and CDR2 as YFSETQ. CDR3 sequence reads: CASSLRDRGLDEQFF. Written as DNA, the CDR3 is TGCGCCAGCAGCTTGCGGGACAGGGGGCTTGATGAGCAGTTCTTC.

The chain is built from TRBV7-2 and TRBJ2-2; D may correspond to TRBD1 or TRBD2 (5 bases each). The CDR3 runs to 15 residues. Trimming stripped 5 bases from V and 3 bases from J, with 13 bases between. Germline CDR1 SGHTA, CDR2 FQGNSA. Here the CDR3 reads CASSPRRGDTGELFF. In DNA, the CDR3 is TGTGCCAGCAGCCCACGCCGGGGCGACACCGGGGAGCTGTTTTTT. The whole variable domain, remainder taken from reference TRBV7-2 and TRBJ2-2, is GAGVSQSPSNKVTEKGKDVELRCDPISGHTALYWYRQSLGQGLEFLIYFQGNSAPDKSGLPSDRFSAERTGGSVSTLTIQRTQQEDSAVYLCASSPRRGDTGELFFGEGSRLTVL.

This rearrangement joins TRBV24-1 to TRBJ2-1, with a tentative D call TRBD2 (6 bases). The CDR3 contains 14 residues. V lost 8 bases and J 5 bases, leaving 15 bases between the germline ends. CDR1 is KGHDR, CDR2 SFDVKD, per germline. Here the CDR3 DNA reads TGTGCCACCACCCGGGGACTCGGAGACAATGAGCAGTTCTTC. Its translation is CATTRGLGDNEQFF.

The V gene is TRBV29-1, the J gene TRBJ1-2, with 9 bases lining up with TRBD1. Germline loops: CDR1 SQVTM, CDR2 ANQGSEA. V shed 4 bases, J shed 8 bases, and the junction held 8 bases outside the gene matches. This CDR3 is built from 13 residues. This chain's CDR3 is CSVGATGGGGYTF. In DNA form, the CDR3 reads TGCAGCGTTGGGGCCACAGGGGGCGGGGGCTACACCTTC.

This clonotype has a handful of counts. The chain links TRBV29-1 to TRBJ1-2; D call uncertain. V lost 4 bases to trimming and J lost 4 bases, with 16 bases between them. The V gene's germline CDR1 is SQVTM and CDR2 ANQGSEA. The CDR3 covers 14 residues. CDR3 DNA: TGCAGCGTTGGTTCCGCTACGACTCTCTATGGCTACACCTTC. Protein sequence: CSVGSATTLYGYTF. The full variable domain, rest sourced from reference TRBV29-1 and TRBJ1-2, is SAVISQKPSRDICQRGTSLTIQCQVDSQVTMMFWYRQQPGQSLTLIATANQGSEATYESGFVIDKFPISRPNLTFSTLTVSNMSPEDSSIYLCSVGSATTLYGYTFGSGTRLTVV.

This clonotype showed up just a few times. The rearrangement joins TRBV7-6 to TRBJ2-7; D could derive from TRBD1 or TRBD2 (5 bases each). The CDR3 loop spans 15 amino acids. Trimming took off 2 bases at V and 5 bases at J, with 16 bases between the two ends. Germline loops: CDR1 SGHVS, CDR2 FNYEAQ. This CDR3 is CASSLRVLGVDEQYF. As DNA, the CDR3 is TGTGCCAGCAGCTTAAGGGTACTGGGGGTCGACGAGCAGTACTTC.

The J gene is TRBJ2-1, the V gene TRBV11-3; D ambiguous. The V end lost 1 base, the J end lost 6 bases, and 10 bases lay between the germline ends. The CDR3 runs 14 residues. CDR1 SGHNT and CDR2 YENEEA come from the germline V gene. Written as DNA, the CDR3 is TGTGCCAGCAGCTTAGGTAGCACAGCCAATGAGCAGTTCTTC. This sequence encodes CASSLGSTANEQFF.